One sample yielded the 16 T cell receptor beta chains listed below, sequenced in a study of cytomegalovirus exposure and HLA in healthy donors. The PCR employed 60 Vbeta primers together with 13 Jbeta primers. Clones were read by immunoSEQ multiplex PCR, and TCRdb kept only the in-frame ones, dropping some. The sample lists 110,000 to 150,000 clones; around 82% were seen once. What was sequenced was PBMCs. The source is a woman younger than 30 in good health and CMV-seropositive.

The gene calls are TRBV4-1 and TRBJ1-2; tentative D call: TRBD1 (5 bases). Germline V gene lookup returns CDR1 MGHRA and CDR2 YSYEKL. The germline V and J ends were trimmed by 0 bases and 5 bases, with 10 bases remaining between them. The CDR3 length is 14 residues. Here the CDR3 reads CASSQDAGFYGYTF. The CDR3 coding sequence is TGCGCCAGCAGCCAAGATGCAGGGTTTTATGGCTACACCTTC.

This clone was observed once. The chain recombines TRBV19 with TRBJ1-5; 9 nucleotides agree with TRBD1. In germline, CDR1 is LNHDA, CDR2 SQIVND (reference sequence). After removal of 3 bases from V and 4 bases from J, the junction contained 13 bases not matched to a gene. The CDR3 contains 18 residues. The CDR3 DNA follows: TGTGCCAGTAGTATTTCCAGCGGACAGGGGTTTAGTAATCAGCCCCAGCATTTT. Amino acids: CASSISSGQGFSNQPQHF. The variable domain in full, with the rest retrieved from reference TRBV19 and TRBJ1-5, is DGGITQSPKYLFRKEGQNVTLSCEQNLNHDAMYWYRQDPGQGLRLIYYSQIVNDFQKGDIAEGYSVSREKKESFPLTVTSAQKNPTAFYLCASSISSGQGFSNQPQHFGDGTRLSIL.

This rearrangement joins TRBV28 to TRBJ1-2, with D possibly TRBD1 on 5 matching bases. Germline V gene data show CDR1 as MDHEN and CDR2 as SYDVKM. V lost 7 bases and J 6 bases, leaving 21 bases between the germline ends. The length of the CDR3 is 15 residues. Written as DNA, the CDR3 is TGTGCCAGCATCCGGCGCCAGGGACTCTTCGATGGCTACACCTTC. Its protein is CASIRRQGLFDGYTF.

On this clone: Other DNA sequences in this specimen translate into the identical CDR3. The chain employs TRBV19 and TRBJ1-2, with 9 bases aligning to TRBD1. Germline lookup yields CDR1 LNHDA and CDR2 SQIVND (reference sequence). The CDR3 consists of 13 residues. Trimming at V came to 3 bases and at J to 8 bases, leaving 4 bases not matched to a gene. The CDR3 DNA reads TGTGCCAGTAGTATCGGGACAGGGTACGGCTACACCTTC. Amino acid sequence: CASSIGTGYGYTF.

The chain employs TRBV6-6 and TRBJ1-2, with a possible D match to TRBD1 (6 bases). Trimming shortened V by 6 bases and J by 3 bases, and 14 bases separated the two germline ends. The CDR3 is 14 amino acids. The germline V gene has CDR1 MNHNY and CDR2 SVGAGI (reference sequence). The CDR3 DNA reads as TGTGCCAGCAGGCGACAGGCAGCAGACTATGGCTACACCTTC. Its protein is CASRRQAADYGYTF.

The V call is TRBV28, the J call TRBJ2-7, with a weak D call TRBD2 (5 bases). Trimming cost V 3 bases and J 5 bases, with 11 bases left between them. CDR3 length equals 13 residues. Germline values: CDR1 MDHEN, CDR2 SYDVKM. This CDR3 reads CASSLLGSHEQYF. The CDR3 nucleotides are TGTGCCAGCAGTTTGCTAGGGAGCCACGAGCAGTACTTC.

This sequence joins TRBV6-6 and TRBJ1-2; the match to TRBD1 covers 9 bases. Germline CDR1 MNHNY, CDR2 SVGAGI (reference sequence). The length of the CDR3 is 16 residues. V shed 5 bases, J shed 6 bases, and the junction held 13 bases outside the gene matches. The CDR3, as DNA: TGTGCCAGCAGTGGAGATTATACCGGGACAGGGAATGGCTACACCTTC. It is translated as CASSGDYTGTGNGYTF.

As DNA, the CDR3 is TGTGCCAGCAGCTCCGGGACAGGGGAGCTCGAGCAGTACTTC. Translated: CASSSGTGELEQYF. The chain uses TRBV5-4 and TRBJ2-7, with TRBD1 matching 10 bases. CDR1 SGHNT and CDR2 YYREEE come from the germline V gene (reference sequence). With V trimmed by 3 bases and J by 6 bases, 6 bases remained unmatched. CDR3 length: 14 amino acids.

The chain links TRBV7-2 to TRBJ1-3; D remains unclear. This CDR3 comprises 17 residues. Trimming shortened V by 7 bases and J by 1 base, and 20 bases separated the two germline ends. Germline CDR1 SGHTA, CDR2 FQGNSA. The CDR3 reads CASISRPAEGSGNTIYF. The CDR3 nucleotides are TGTGCCAGCATCTCTCGGCCGGCCGAGGGTTCTGGAAACACCATATATTTT.

This clone was counted between two and nine times. The gene calls are TRBV5-4 and TRBJ2-5; D is possibly TRBD1 (5 bases). CDR1 is SGHNT and CDR2 is YYREEE in the germline V gene (reference sequence). This CDR3 contains 13 residues. Trimming shortened V by 4 bases and J by 4 bases, and 11 bases separated the two germline ends. The CDR3 reads CASSHQGSETQYF. The DNA of the CDR3 is TGTGCCAGCAGCCATCAGGGTTCAGAGACCCAGTACTTC.

This clone has only a few counts. The V gene is TRBV6-5, the J gene TRBJ1-3; 7 bases fit TRBD1. The V and J ends lost 4 bases and 3 bases, in that order; junction bases with no gene match: 3. This CDR3 has 14 residues. CDR1 and CDR2 from the germline V gene are MNHEY and SVGAGI. CDR3 nucleotide sequence: TGTGCCAGCAGTTTCGACAGGGATGGAAACACCATATATTTT. Protein: CASSFDRDGNTIYF.

The chain is built from TRBV6-1 and TRBJ1-1; D remains unclear. Trimming removed 7 bases from V and 1 base from J, with 10 bases in between. From germline, CDR1 is MNHNS and CDR2 SASEGT. The CDR3 runs 13 residues. CDR3 sequence: CASIRGSNTEAFF. The DNA of the CDR3 is TGTGCCAGCATCAGAGGGTCGAACACTGAAGCTTTCTTT.

The genes are TRBV9 and TRBJ1-6; D is unresolved. The V and J ends lost 3 bases and 7 bases respectively, with 20 bases between them. Germline CDR1 is SGDLS and CDR2 is YYNGEE. The CDR3 covers 17 residues. This chain's CDR3 is CASSGREGTHMNSPLHF. The CDR3 DNA sequence: TGTGCCAGCAGCGGACGGGAGGGTACCCATATGAATTCACCCCTCCACTTT.

This chain links TRBV6-6 with TRBJ2-5; TRBD2 might be the D (6 bases). The CDR3 contains 16 residues. Trimming cost V 4 bases and J 1 base, with 16 bases left between them. Per the germline V gene, CDR1 is MNHNY and CDR2 is SVGAGI (reference sequence). The CDR3: CASSFLSAGGQETQYF. CDR3 sequence (DNA): TGTGCCAGCAGTTTCCTTTCCGCCGGGGGCCAAGAGACCCAGTACTTC.

V gene TRBV27 combines with J gene TRBJ1-5; D ambiguous. The CDR3 runs to 17 residues. Trimming took 5 bases from V and 0 from J, leaving 17 bases between them. Germline CDR1 reads MNHEY; CDR2 reads SMNVEV (reference sequence). The CDR3 DNA is TGTGCCAGCAGTCCCCGGGTCTTACCCTATAGCAATCAGCCCCAGCATTTT. This encodes CASSPRVLPYSNQPQHF.

This sequence joins TRBV7-2 and TRBJ1-6; D is ambiguous. The V gene's germline CDR1 is SGHTA and CDR2 FQGNSA. CDR3 length: 18 residues. Trimming left V 0 bases short and J 0 bases short, with 12 bases between. This chain's CDR3 is CASSLADSGSSYNSPLHF. The CDR3 DNA follows: TGTGCCAGCAGCTTAGCAGATAGCGGGAGCTCCTATAATTCACCCCTCCACTTT. Together with reference TRBV7-2 and TRBJ1-6, the CDR3 gives the full variable domain: GAGVSQSPSNKVTEKGKDVELRCDPISGHTALYWYRQSLGQGLEFLIYFQGNSAPDKSGLPSDRFSAERTGGSVSTLTIQRTQQEDSAVYLCASSLADSGSSYNSPLHFGNGTRLTVT.